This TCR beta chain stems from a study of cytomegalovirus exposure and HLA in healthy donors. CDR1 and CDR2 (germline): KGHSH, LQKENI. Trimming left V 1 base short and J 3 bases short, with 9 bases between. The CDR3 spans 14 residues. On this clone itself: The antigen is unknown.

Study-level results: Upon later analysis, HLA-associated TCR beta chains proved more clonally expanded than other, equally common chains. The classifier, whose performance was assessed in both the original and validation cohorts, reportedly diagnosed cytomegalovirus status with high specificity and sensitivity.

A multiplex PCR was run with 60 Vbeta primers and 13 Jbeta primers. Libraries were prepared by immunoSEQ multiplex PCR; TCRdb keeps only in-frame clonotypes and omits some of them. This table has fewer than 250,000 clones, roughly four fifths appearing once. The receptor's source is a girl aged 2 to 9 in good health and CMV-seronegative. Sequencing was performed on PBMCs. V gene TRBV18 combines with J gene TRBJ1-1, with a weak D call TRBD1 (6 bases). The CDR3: CASSPQGGDTEAFF. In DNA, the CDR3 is TGTGCCAGCTCACCACAGGGGGGGGACACTGAAGCTTTCTTT.